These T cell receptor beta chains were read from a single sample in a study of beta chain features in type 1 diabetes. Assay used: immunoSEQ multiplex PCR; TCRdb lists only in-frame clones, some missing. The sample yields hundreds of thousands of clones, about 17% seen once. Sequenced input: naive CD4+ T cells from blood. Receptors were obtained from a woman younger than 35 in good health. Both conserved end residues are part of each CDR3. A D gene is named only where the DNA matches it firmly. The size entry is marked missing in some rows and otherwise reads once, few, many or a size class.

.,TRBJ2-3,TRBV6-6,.,CASTKQGFTDTQYF,TGTGCCAGCACCAAACAGGGTTTCACAGATACGCAGTATTTT
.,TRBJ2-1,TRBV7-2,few,CASSPGPYEQFF,TGTGCCAGCAGCCCCGGCCCGTATGAGCAGTTCTTC
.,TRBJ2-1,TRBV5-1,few,CASSLLGRPELYNEQFF,TGCGCCAGCAGCTTGTTAGGCCGCCCCGAACTCTACAATGAGCAGTTCTTC
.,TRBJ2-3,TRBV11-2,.,CASSLRLYTDTQYF,TGTGCCAGCAGCTTAAGGCTGTACACAGATACGCAGTATTTT
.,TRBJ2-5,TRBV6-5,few,CASSGKQETQYF,TGTGCCAGCAGTGGAAAACAAGAGACCCAGTACTTC
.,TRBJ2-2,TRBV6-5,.,CASSYLLRNGELFF,TGTGCCAGCAGTTACCTACTACGCAATGGGGAGCTGTTTTTT
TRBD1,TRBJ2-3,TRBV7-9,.,CASSQGVGDTQYF,TGTGCCAGCAGCCAGGGGGTTGGGGATACGCAGTATTTT
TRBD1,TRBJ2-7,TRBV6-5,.,CASSYSRTGAYEQYF,TGTGCCAGCAGTTACTCCCGGACAGGAGCCTACGAGCAGTACTTC
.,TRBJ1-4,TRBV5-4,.,CASSLSATNEKLFF,TGTGCCAGCAGCTTGAGTGCAACTAATGAAAAACTGTTTTTT
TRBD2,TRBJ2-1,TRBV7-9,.,CASSFASGNEQFF,TGTGCCAGCAGCTTTGCTAGCGGGAATGAGCAGTTCTTC
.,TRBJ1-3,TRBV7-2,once,CASSPLGGGKNTIYF,TGTGCCAGCAGCCCCCTCGGGGGCGGAAAAAACACCATATATTTT
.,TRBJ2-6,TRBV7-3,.,CASSLLGSGANVLTF,TGTGCCAGCAGCTTACTGGGCTCTGGGGCCAACGTCCTGACTTTC
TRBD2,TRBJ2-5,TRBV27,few,CASSFRSGRGETQYF,TGTGCCAGCAGTTTTCGGTCGGGGAGGGGAGAGACCCAGTACTTC
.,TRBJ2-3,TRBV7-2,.,CASSLAAPWSGDTQYF,TGTGCCAGCAGCTTAGCAGCTCCCTGGTCGGGGGATACGCAGTATTTT
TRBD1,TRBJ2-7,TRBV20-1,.,CSARGQGRQYF,TGCAGTGCTAGGGGACAGGGGCGGCAGTACTTC
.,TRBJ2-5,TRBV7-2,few,CASSPPTAARTQYF,TGTGCCAGCAGCCCCCCAACTGCGGCGCGGACCCAGTACTTC
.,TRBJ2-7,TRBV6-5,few,CASSYGLTYEQYF,TGTGCCAGCAGTTACGGGCTAACCTACGAGCAGTACTTC
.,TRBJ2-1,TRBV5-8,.,CASIHRVGGSYNEQFF,TGTGCCAGCATCCACAGGGTCGGGGGCTCCTACAATGAGCAGTTCTTC
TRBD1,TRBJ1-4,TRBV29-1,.,CSVRQPGQELLGGEKLFF,TGCAGCGTTCGACAACCGGGACAGGAGCTCCTTGGGGGTGAAAAACTGTTTTTT
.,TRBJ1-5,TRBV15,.,CATSRGTVSNQPQHF,TGTGCCACCAGCAGAGGGACGGTGAGCAATCAGCCCCAGCATTTT
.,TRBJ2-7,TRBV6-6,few,CASSSAGIYEQYF,TGTGCCAGCAGTTCGGCAGGGATATACGAGCAGTACTTC
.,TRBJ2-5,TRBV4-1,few,CASSPSPRETQYF,TGCGCCAGCAGCCCAAGCCCCCGTGAGACCCAGTACTTC
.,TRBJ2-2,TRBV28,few,CASSLWPTGELFF,TGTGCCAGCAGTTTGTGGCCTACCGGGGAGCTGTTTTTT
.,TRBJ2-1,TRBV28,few,CASSLWGSSNSYNEQFF,TGTGCCAGCAGTTTATGGGGTAGCTCCAACTCATACAATGAGCAGTTCTTC
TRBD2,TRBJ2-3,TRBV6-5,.,CASSSGSRDTQYF,TGTGCCAGCAGTAGCGGGAGTCGGGATACGCAGTATTTT
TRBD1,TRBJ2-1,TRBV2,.,CASRARQGDNEQFF,TGTGCCAGCAGGGCCAGACAGGGAGACAATGAGCAGTTCTTC
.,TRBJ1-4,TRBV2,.,CASSGDSATNEKLFF,TGTGCCAGCAGCGGGGACTCTGCAACTAATGAAAAACTGTTTTTT
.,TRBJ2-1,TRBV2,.,CASKGQPFTYNEQFF,TGTGCCAGCAAGGGCCAGCCCTTTACCTACAATGAGCAGTTCTTC
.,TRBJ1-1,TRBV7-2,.,CASSFYGQKPTEAFF,TGTGCCAGCAGCTTCTACGGACAAAAACCCACTGAAGCTTTCTTT
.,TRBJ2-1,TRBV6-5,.,CASSYSLSGTYNEQFF,TGTGCCAGCAGTTATTCCCTGAGCGGTACCTACAATGAGCAGTTCTTC
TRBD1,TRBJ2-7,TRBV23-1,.,CASSQILGWDRVNYEQYF,TGCGCCAGCAGTCAAATATTGGGCTGGGACAGGGTTAACTACGAGCAGTACTTC
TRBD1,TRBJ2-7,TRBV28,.,CASTPLDRGGYEQYF,TGTGCCAGCACCCCCCTGGACAGGGGCGGGTACGAGCAGTACTTC
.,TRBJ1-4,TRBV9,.,CASSLRGRSTNEKLFF,TGTGCCAGCAGCCTTAGAGGCAGGTCAACTAATGAAAAACTGTTTTTT
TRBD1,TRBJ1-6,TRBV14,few,CASSQSIQGNSPLHF,TGTGCCAGCAGCCAATCGATACAGGGGAATTCACCCCTCCACTTT
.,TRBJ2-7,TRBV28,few,CASSSGQPDPYEQYF,TGTGCCAGCAGTTCCGGACAGCCGGACCCCTACGAGCAGTACTTC
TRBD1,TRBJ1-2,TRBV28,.,CASSPDGTARNGYTF,TGTGCCAGCAGTCCCGACGGGACAGCCCGAAATGGCTACACCTTC
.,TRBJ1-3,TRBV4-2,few,CASSRPRDTVSGNTIYF,TGTGCCAGCAGCCGCCCCCGGGACACCGTCTCTGGAAACACCATATATTTT
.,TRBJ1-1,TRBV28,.,CASSFNRVGYTEAFF,TGTGCCAGCAGTTTTAACAGGGTTGGGTACACTGAAGCTTTCTTT
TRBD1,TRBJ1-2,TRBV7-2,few,CASSPDRANYGYTF,TGTGCCAGCAGCCCGGACAGGGCAAACTATGGCTACACCTTC
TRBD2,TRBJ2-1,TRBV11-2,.,CASSFGTRENEQFF,TGTGCCAGCAGTTTTGGGACTAGGGAGAATGAGCAGTTCTTC
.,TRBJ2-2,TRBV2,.,CASSERVFTGELFF,TGTGCCAGCAGTGAAAGGGTGTTTACCGGGGAGCTGTTTTTT
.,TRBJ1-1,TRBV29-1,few,CSVEKGHNTEAFF,TGCAGCGTTGAAAAGGGACACAACACTGAAGCTTTCTTT
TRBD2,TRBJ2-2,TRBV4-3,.,CASSQQLAGSTGELFF,TGCGCCAGCAGCCAGCAACTAGCGGGGAGTACCGGGGAGCTGTTTTTT
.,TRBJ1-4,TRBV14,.,CASSQQGVDEKLFF,TGTGCCAGCAGCCAACAGGGTGTGGATGAAAAACTGTTTTTT
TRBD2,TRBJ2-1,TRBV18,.,CASSGLAGGNEQFF,TGTGCCAGCTCAGGACTAGCGGGAGGGAATGAGCAGTTCTTC